The T cell receptor beta chain under discussion was sequenced for a study of patients and donors after allogeneic stem cell transplantation. Trimming took off 6 bases at V and 1 base at J, with 12 bases between the two ends. Germline CDR1 reads MNHEY; CDR2 reads SMNVEV (reference sequence). This CDR3 has 14 amino acids. This clonotype was observed a few times. In TCRdb, the RT-PCR reads were re-called with MiXCR into one record per CDR3 protein. The table has a few hundred thousand distinct CDR3 sequences, around 41% seen once; the top ten hold under 14%. Sequenced sample: blood, either unsorted or a sorted T cell fraction (not recorded which). The chain has TRBV27 and TRBJ1-1, with D possibly TRBD1 on 6 matching bases. The sequence was collected from a human donor who was either an allogeneic HSCT recipient or a stem cell or donor lymphocyte infusion donor (not recorded which). It is not recorded whose cells these are; they may come from a transplant donor. CDR3 region: CASSGDRTNTEAFF. CDR3 in DNA: TGTGCCAGCAGCGGAGACAGGACGAACACTGAAGCTTTCTTT.